This T cell receptor beta chain was found in a study of metastatic and nonmetastatic thyroid tumors. Background on the study: Comparative analysis of repertoires was undertaken across blood and tumor or nodule tissue obtained from malignant and benign thyroid patients.

The table lists this clone with a few counts. Its antigen is not identified. Findings of the study overall: Significantly higher TCR beta diversity was reportedly seen in malignant thyroid tumors than benign nodules, in blood and tumor.

Each patient came to thyroid surgery without any prior treatment (of any kind). Original processing notes: Between-group CDR3 differences, defined by clinicopathological status, yielded a distant-metastasis classifier for papillary thyroid cancer. TCRdb re-analyzed the PCR reads using MiXCR. These V and J calls derive from TCRdb rather than the authors' analysis. The sample shows about 33,000 clones, roughly a sixth of them seen only once. The sample was blood. The sequence was obtained from a male donor with papillary thyroid cancer or a benign thyroid nodule (not recorded which). Some clones in this sample may be carry-over from other donors' samples.

The CDR3 sequence is CASSEPGTLAEKLFF. The CDR3 DNA reads TGTGCCAGCAGTGAACCGGGTACCCTAGCTGAAAAACTGTTTTTT. This chain joins TRBV28 and TRBJ1-4; D ambiguous. V dropped 5 bases and J dropped 7 bases, with 17 bases sitting between them. This CDR3 has 15 amino acids. The V gene's germline CDR1 is MDHEN and CDR2 SYDVKM.